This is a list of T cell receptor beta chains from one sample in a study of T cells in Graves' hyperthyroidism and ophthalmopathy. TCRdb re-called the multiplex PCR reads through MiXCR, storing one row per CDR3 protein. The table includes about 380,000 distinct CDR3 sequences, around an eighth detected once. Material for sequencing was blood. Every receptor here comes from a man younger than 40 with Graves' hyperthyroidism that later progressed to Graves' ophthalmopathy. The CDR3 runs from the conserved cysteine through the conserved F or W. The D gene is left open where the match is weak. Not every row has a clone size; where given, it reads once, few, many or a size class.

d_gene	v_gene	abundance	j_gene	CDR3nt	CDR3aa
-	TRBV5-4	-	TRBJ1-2	TGTGCCAGCAGCTTGCGACAAGAGGGCTACACCTTC	CASSLRQEGYTF
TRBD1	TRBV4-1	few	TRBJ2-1	TGCGCCAGCAGCCGACCTCTAAGGGGGCCAGAGAATGAGCAGTTCTTC	CASSRPLRGPENEQFF
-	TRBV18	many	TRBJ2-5	TGTGCCAGCTCACCCAATGGGGAGACCCAGTACTTC	CASSPNGETQYF
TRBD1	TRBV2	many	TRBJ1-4	TGTGCCAGCAGGATACAGGGGGCAACTAATGAAAAACTGTTTTTT	CASRIQGATNEKLFF
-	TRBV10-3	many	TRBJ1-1	TGTGCCATCAGTGAACAGGTAAACACTGAAGCTTTCTTT	CAISEQVNTEAFF
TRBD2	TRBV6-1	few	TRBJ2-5	TGTGCCAGCAGTACCGGGACTAGCGAAGAGACCCAGTACTTC	CASSTGTSEETQYF
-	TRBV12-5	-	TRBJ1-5	TGTGCTAGTGGTTTGGAGGGACGCTCGGGGCAGCCCCAGCATTTT	CASGLEGRSGQPQHF
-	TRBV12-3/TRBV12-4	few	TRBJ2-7	TGTGCCAGCAACGACCCCTCCGGGACTGGTTCCTACGAGCAGTACTTC	CASNDPSGTGSYEQYF
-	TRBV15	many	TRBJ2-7	TGTGCCACCAGCAGAGACCGGGGTAGGTCCTACGAGCAGTACTTC	CATSRDRGRSYEQYF
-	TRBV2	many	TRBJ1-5	TGTGCCAGCAGAAGGGACACTAGCAATCAGCCCCAGCATTTT	CASRRDTSNQPQHF
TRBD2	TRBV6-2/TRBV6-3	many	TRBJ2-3	TGTGCCAGCAGTTACGCCCTAGCGGATAGAGATACGCAGTATTTT	CASSYALADRDTQYF
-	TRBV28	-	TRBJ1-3	TGTGCCAGCAGTTTTGTCGGGGTCCTGGAAAACACCATATATTTT	CASSFVGVLENTIYF
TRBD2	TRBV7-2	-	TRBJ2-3	TGTGCCAGCAGCGTGGATAGCGGGGGGGCATATACGCAGTATTTT	CASSVDSGGAYTQYF
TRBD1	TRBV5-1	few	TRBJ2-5	TGCGCCAGCAGCTCCCCAAGACAGGGTGAGACCCAGTACTTC	CASSSPRQGETQYF
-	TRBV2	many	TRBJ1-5	TGTGCCAGCGCAGGGACCCCGAGGTTTCAGCCCCAGCATTTT	CASAGTPRFQPQHF
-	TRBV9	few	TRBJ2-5	TGTGCCAGCAGCGCCGACCCGCCCGGGGATCAAGAGACCCAGTACTTC	CASSADPPGDQETQYF
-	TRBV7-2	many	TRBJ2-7	TGTGCCAGCAGCTCCCAATCCCTCGAGCAGTACTTC	CASSSQSLEQYF
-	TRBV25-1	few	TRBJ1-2	TGTGCCAGCAGCGCAGTGAACTATGGCTACACCTTC	CASSAVNYGYTF
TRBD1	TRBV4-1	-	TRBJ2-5	TGCGCCAGCAGCCAAGGAGGGGGCCGGACCCAGTACTTC	CASSQGGGRTQYF
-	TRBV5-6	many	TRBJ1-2	TGTGCCAGCAGCCCCGGGGAGTGGGGCTACACCTTC	CASSPGEWGYTF
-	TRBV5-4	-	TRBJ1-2	TGTGCCAGCAGCCCCCCAGATCTTTATGGCTACACCTTC	CASSPPDLYGYTF
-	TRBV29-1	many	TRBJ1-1	TGCAGCGTTGAACGGCAAGCCTTTGAAGCTTTCTTT	CSVERQAFEAFF
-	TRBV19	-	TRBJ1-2	TGTGCCAGTAGTCAGCAGACAGTCAACCTCTATGGCTACACCTTC	CASSQQTVNLYGYTF
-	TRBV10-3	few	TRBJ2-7	TGTGCCATCAGTGAGTGGGACCCGACTGCGGGATTGCTGTACTTC	CAISEWDPTAGLLYF
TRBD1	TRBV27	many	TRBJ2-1	TGTGCCAGCAGTACCCAGACAGGGGGCGCTTCCTACAATGAGCAGTTCTTC	CASSTQTGGASYNEQFF
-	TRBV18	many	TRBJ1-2	TGTGCCAGCTCACCACCTTACGGCCGCTATGGCTACACCTTC	CASSPPYGRYGYTF
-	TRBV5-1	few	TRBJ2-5	TGCGCCAGCAGCTTGGTTGGAGGGTCGGGGGAGACCCAGTACTTC	CASSLVGGSGETQYF
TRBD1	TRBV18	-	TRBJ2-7	TGTGCCAGCCCACCAAGCGGACAGGGCTCCTACGAGCAGTACTTC	CASPPSGQGSYEQYF
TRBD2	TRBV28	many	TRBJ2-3	TGTGCCAGCAGTTTCCTAGGGACTAGCGGGAGCACAGATACGCAGTATTTT	CASSFLGTSGSTDTQYF
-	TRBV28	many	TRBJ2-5	TGTGCCAGCAGTTTATGGTCAAGGGGAGAGACCCAGTACTTC	CASSLWSRGETQYF
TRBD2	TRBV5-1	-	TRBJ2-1	TGCGCCAGCAGCGGGGGACTAGCGGGGTCCTACAATGAGCAGTTCTTC	CASSGGLAGSYNEQFF
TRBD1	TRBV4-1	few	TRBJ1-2	TGCGCCAGCAGCCATCCGGGACAGGGGGAGTATGGCTACACCTTC	CASSHPGQGEYGYTF
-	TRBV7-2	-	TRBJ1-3	TGTGCCAGCAGCTCGGGGTCCCGAAACACCATATATTTT	CASSSGSRNTIYF
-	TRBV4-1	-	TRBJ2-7	TGCGCCAGCAGCCAAGGGGTCAGGGACAACGAGCAGTACTTC	CASSQGVRDNEQYF
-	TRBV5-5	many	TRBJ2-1	TGTGCCAGCAGTCCACCGAGCGGGCCGTACAATGAGCAGTTCTTC	CASSPPSGPYNEQFF
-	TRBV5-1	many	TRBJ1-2	TGCGCCAGCAGCTTTAAGGGCGGGGAAGGCTACACCTTC	CASSFKGGEGYTF
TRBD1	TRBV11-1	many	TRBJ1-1	TGTGCCAGCAGCTCACTGGGACAGTGGCCACCCAAACCAATGAACACTGAAGCTTTCTTT	CASSSLGQWPPKPMNTEAFF
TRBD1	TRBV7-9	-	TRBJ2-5	TGTGCCAGCAGTCTTGGGACAGGGGGCTCCAAGTACTTC	CASSLGTGGSKYF
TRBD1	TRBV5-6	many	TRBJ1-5	TGTGCCAGCAGCTTCGGACAGGGGGAGGATCAGCCCCAGCATTTT	CASSFGQGEDQPQHF
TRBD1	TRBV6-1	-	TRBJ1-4	TGTGCCAGCAGCTTACAGGGGGCTCATGAAAAACTGTTTTTT	CASSLQGAHEKLFF
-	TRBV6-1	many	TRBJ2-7	TGTGCCAGCAGTGTCCAGCGAGAGTACGAGCAGTACTTC	CASSVQREYEQYF
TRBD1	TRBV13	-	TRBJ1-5	TGTGCCAGCAGCTTCGGACAGGGGCACAATCAGCCCCAGCATTTT	CASSFGQGHNQPQHF
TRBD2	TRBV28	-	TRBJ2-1	TGTGCCAGCAGTCTCTGGGGGGGTGGGGGTAGCTCCTACAATGAGCAGTTCTTC	CASSLWGGGGSSYNEQFF
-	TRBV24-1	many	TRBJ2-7	TGTGCCACCGGACAGCAAAGCTCCTACGAGCAGTACTTC	CATGQQSSYEQYF
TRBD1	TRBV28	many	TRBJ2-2	TGTGCCAGCAGTCGACAGGGTTCGAACACCGGGGAGCTGTTTTTT	CASSRQGSNTGELFF
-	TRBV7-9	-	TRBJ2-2	TGTGCCAGCAGCTCCATACTGAACACCGGGGAGCTGTTTTTT	CASSSILNTGELFF
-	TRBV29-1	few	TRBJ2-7	TGCAGCGTTGGAGACGGGACGCCGCCCGAGCAGTACTTC	CSVGDGTPPEQYF